A single sample is the source of the 25 T cell receptor beta chains below, sequenced in a study of T cells in Graves' hyperthyroidism and ophthalmopathy. Using RNA transcripts as the source, TCR beta CDR3 regions were amplified. TCR CDR3 underwent first-round RT-PCR with the HTBI primer set. Via MiXCR, TCRdb re-called the multiplex PCR reads, giving one row per CDR3 protein. The table shows 50,000 to 60,000 distinct CDR3 sequences, with roughly 52% occurring only once. The sample was blood. These receptors came from a woman in her twenties or thirties with Graves' ophthalmopathy.

Remarks on this clonotype: A much larger clone lies one base from this, so it may be a read error. V gene TRBV20-1 combines with J gene TRBJ2-7, with D perhaps assigned TRBD1 or TRBD2 (6 bases each). V was trimmed by 1 base and J by 2 bases, leaving 15 bases between them. Looked up from germline, CDR1 is DFQATT and CDR2 is SNEGSKA (reference sequence). This CDR3 has 15 residues. The DNA of the CDR3 is TGCAGTGCTAGAGTTGGGGGGCCGGGCACCTACGAGCAGTACTTC. Translated: CSARVGGPGTYEQYF.

The chain uses TRBV2 and TRBJ2-7; D ambiguous. Between the trimmed V and J ends, which lost 7 bases and 3 bases, there was a span of 13 bases. The germline CDR1 and CDR2 sequences are SNHLY and FYNNEI. This CDR3 has 13 amino acids. The CDR3 loop is CASTPRGNYEQYF. The DNA of the CDR3 is TGTGCCAGCACCCCTCGTGGCAACTACGAGCAGTACTTC.

For this clonotype: At one of its ends the junction is not consistent with the germline gene, which may arise from a read error. The chain has TRBV7-2 and TRBJ2-6; TRBD2 matches at 7 bases. Germline V CDR1 and CDR2: SGHTA, FQGNSA. This CDR3 contains 17 residues. DNA of the CDR3: TGTGCCAGCAGCTTACGTCCGGGGGTGGGAGGGGCCAACGTCCTGGCTTTC. It translates to CASSLRPGVGGANVLAF.

By its share, this clonotype is medium-sized. The chain combines TRBV15 with TRBJ1-6; D is possibly TRBD1 (6 bases). The CDR3 totals 13 residues. Germline CDR1 reads LNHNV; CDR2 reads YYDKDF (reference sequence). V gave up 4 bases and J gave up 14 bases, with 15 bases separating them. The chain's CDR3 is CATSTNSQGTLHF. The CDR3 DNA reads TGTGCCACCAGCACCAACAGCCAGGGGACCCTCCACTTT.

The chain employs TRBV24-1 and TRBJ2-7, with 10 bases that match TRBD1. Trimming at V came to 4 bases and at J to 3 bases, leaving 5 bases not matched to a gene. Germline CDR1 KGHDR, CDR2 SFDVKD. This CDR3 spans 15 amino acids. This CDR3 reads CATSESDRGVYEQYF. In DNA form, the CDR3 reads TGTGCCACCAGTGAGTCGGACAGGGGGGTCTACGAGCAGTACTTC.

On this clonotype: The missing conserved phenylalanine or tryptophan at the end of this CDR3 makes a read error likely. This chain links TRBV5-1 with TRBJ1-1; no firm D call. The CDR3 has 14 residues. V lost 3 bases and J 0 bases, leaving 9 bases between the germline ends. CDR1 and CDR2 (germline): SGHRS, YFSETQ. The CDR3 nucleotides read TGCGCCAGCAGCTGGGATGGCATGAACACTGAAGCTTTCTTG. Amino acids: CASSWDGMNTEAFL.

This clonotype was recorded a few times. V is TRBV9 and J is TRBJ2-7, with 14 positions matching TRBD2. Germline CDR1 and CDR2: SGDLS and YYNGEE. V gave up 1 base and J gave up 4 bases; unmatched junction bases: 7. This CDR3 has 17 amino acids. The CDR3 protein is CASSVPGLAGEPYEQYF. CDR3 bases: TGTGCCAGCAGCGTACCGGGACTAGCGGGAGAACCATACGAGCAGTACTTC. The full variable domain, its missing parts supplied by reference TRBV9 and TRBJ2-7, is DSGVTQTPKHLITATGQRVTLRCSPRSGDLSVYWYQQSLDQGLQFLIQYYNGEERAKGNILERFSAQQFPDLHSELNLSSLELGDSALYFCASSVPGLAGEPYEQYFGPGTRLTVT.

This clonotype was seen repeatedly, ten times or more. This rearrangement joins TRBV7-9 to TRBJ1-4, with D unresolved. This CDR3 is built from 13 residues. The V and J ends lost 3 bases and 5 bases respectively, with 7 bases between them. The germline gives CDR1 SEHNR, CDR2 FQNEAQ (reference sequence). CDR3 bases: TGTGCCAGCAGCTTTTCAGGAAATGAAAAACTGTTTTTT. It translates to CASSFSGNEKLFF.

As concerns this clonotype: Relative to the germline gene, one junction end is altered; a read error may explain this. The V and J genes are TRBV30 and TRBJ1-5; D perhaps matches TRBD1 (5 bases). Germline V lookup: CDR1 GTSNPN, CDR2 SVGIG (reference sequence). The CDR3 is 14 residues long. CDR3 DNA sequence: TGTGCCTGGAGTATAGGGACGGGCAATCGGCCCCAGCATTTT. This codes for CAWSIGTGNRPQHF.

This clonotype has at least ten counts. V usage is TRBV9 and J usage is TRBJ2-2, with 10 bases fitting TRBD2. The germline V gene has CDR1 SGDLS and CDR2 YYNGEE. This CDR3 is built from 17 residues. After removal of 3 bases from V and 4 bases from J, the junction contained 9 bases not matched to a gene. CDR3 in DNA: TGTGCCAGCAGCGGTCCCCTCGCTAGCGGGGGCACCGGGGAGCTGTTTTTT. The encoded protein is CASSGPLASGGTGELFF.

This clonotype has at least ten counts. The CDR3 DNA reads TGTGCCAGCAACCCATCCAAGGAGACCCAGTACTTC. Protein product: CASNPSKETQYF. The chain employs TRBV2 and TRBJ2-5; D is ambiguous. V lost 7 bases to trimming and J lost 5 bases, with 11 bases between them. This CDR3 contains 12 residues. Germline loops: CDR1 SNHLY, CDR2 FYNNEI.

The rearrangement uses TRBV2 and TRBJ2-1, with 9 positions matching TRBD2. The ends lost 1 base at V and 4 bases at J; junction bases unmatched: 5. From germline, CDR1 is SNHLY and CDR2 FYNNEI. This CDR3 is 16 amino acids long. Written as DNA, the CDR3 is TGTGCCAGCAGTGAAGATAGCGGGAGAGGATACAATGAGCAGTTCTTC. Residues: CASSEDSGRGYNEQFF.

V is TRBV11-1 and J is TRBJ1-6; D not resolved. Germline-derived CDR1 and CDR2 are SGHAT and FQDESV (reference sequence). The CDR3 runs 13 residues. The CDR3 protein is CASWSSYNSPLHF. The CDR3 nucleotides read TGTGCTAGCTGGAGCTCCTATAATTCACCCCTCCACTTT.

On this clonotype: One end of the junction varies from germline; a read error may be responsible. The J gene is TRBJ1-2, the V gene TRBV5-6; D not certain. Germline lookup yields CDR1 SGHDT and CDR2 YYEEEE. The CDR3 runs 13 residues. CDR3 residues: CASSETDNYGNTF. The CDR3 bases are TGTGCCAGCAGCGAGACGGATAACTATGGCAACACCTTC.

With respect to this clonotype: It may be a read error: a sequence one base away is much more abundant. This chain uses TRBV6-4 with TRBJ1-6; no definite D call. This CDR3 is 16 amino acids long. Germline V gene data show CDR1 as MRHNA and CDR2 as SNTAGT. Trimming took 5 bases from V and 3 from J, leaving 14 bases between them. CDR3 DNA sequence: TGTGCCAGCAGTTACCGCCTCGCAGGCTATAATTCACCCCTCCACTTT. It translates to CASSYRLAGYNSPLHF.

The V call is TRBV20-1, the J call TRBJ2-7; perhaps D is TRBD1 or TRBD2 (7 bases each). Germline CDR1 DFQATT, CDR2 SNEGSKA (reference sequence). Trimming took off 6 bases at V and 9 bases at J, with 15 bases between the two ends. The CDR3 covers 11 residues. Here the CDR3 DNA reads TGCAGTGCCAGGGGGGGCGATGGGCAGTACTTC. Translation gives CSARGGDGQYF.

At least ten counts were recorded for this clonotype. The rearrangement uses TRBV6-5 and TRBJ2-1; 7 bases align to TRBD1. The CDR3 consists of 14 residues. V shed 5 bases and J 2 bases; nucleotides not matched to a gene: 3. Germline CDR1 and CDR2: MNHEY and SVGAGI. The CDR3 region is CASSKQGPYNEQFF. CDR3 sequence (DNA): TGTGCCAGCAGTAAACAGGGGCCCTACAATGAGCAGTTCTTC.

On this clonotype itself: One end of the junction does not line up with germline, which may come from a read error. The genes are TRBV5-1 and TRBJ2-1, with 7 bases matching TRBD2. The V gene's germline CDR1 is SGHRS and CDR2 YFSETQ. CDR3 length: 15 amino acids. The CDR3 spells CASSLVASGRNEQFF. The CDR3 DNA reads as TGCGCCAGCAGCTTGGTAGCTAGCGGTCGCAATGAGCAGTTCTTT.

To note about this clonotype: One junction end disagrees with the germline gene, perhaps due to a read error. The V gene is TRBV2, the J gene TRBJ2-2, with D hard to call. Germline CDR1 SNHLY, CDR2 FYNNEI. This CDR3 contains 14 residues. The CDR3 DNA is TGTGCCAACAGTGATGTCGAGAACACCAGGGAGCTGTTTTTT. Amino acids: CANSDVENTRELFF.

Ten or more counts support this clonotype. This sequence joins TRBV19 and TRBJ2-6; the D is unclear. This CDR3 has 19 residues. V lost 2 bases to trimming and J lost 4 bases, with 21 bases between them. Germline CDR1 and CDR2: LNHDA and SQIVND (reference sequence). CDR3 in DNA: TGTGCCAGTAGTATATATCACGGCAGCCTCGTGGGGGGGGCCAACGTCCTGACTTTC. Its protein is CASSIYHGSLVGGANVLTF.

The rearrangement joins TRBV10-1 to TRBJ2-7, with unresolved D. This CDR3 has 13 residues. CDR1 and CDR2 (germline): WNHNN, SYGVQD (reference sequence). Trimming removed 2 bases at V and 6 bases at J, with 11 bases between. The CDR3 sequence is CASSETVWGEQYF. Written as DNA, the CDR3 is TGCGCCAGCAGTGAGACCGTTTGGGGCGAGCAGTACTTC.

This clonotype showed up many times. The rearrangement links TRBV6-1 to TRBJ2-5, with D tentatively TRBD1 or TRBD2 (5 bases each). The V end lost 6 bases, the J end lost 2 bases, and 19 bases lay between the germline ends. CDR1 and CDR2 (germline): MNHNS, SASEGT. CDR3 length equals 16 residues. CDR3 loop: CASRIGGSGPQETQYF. The DNA for the CDR3 is TGTGCCAGCAGGATAGGCGGGTCAGGGCCTCAAGAGACCCAGTACTTC.

This sequence joins TRBV2 and TRBJ2-7, with 13 positions matching TRBD2. Germline CDR1 reads SNHLY; CDR2 reads FYNNEI. CDR3 length: 17 residues. The V gene end was trimmed by 6 bases and the J gene end by 3 bases; junction bases not matched to a gene: 11. For the CDR3, the DNA is TGTGCCAGCAGGAAACCCAGGGGGACTAGCGGGAACTACGAGCAGTACTTC. Amino acids: CASRKPRGTSGNYEQYF.

This clonotype was seen ten or more times. The chain is built from TRBV12-3 or TRBV12-4 and TRBJ1-5; 10 bases align to TRBD1. The CDR3 consists of 14 residues. Unmatched junction bases numbered 4, after V lost 6 bases and J lost 5 bases. CDR3 residues: CASSTGTGDQPQHF. The CDR3 nucleotides are TGTGCCAGCAGCACCGGGACAGGGGATCAGCCCCAGCATTTT.

V and J are TRBV20-1 and TRBJ2-7, with D perhaps TRBD2 (6 bases). The J call may be in error: the DNA end matches TRBJ2-1 better. The CDR3 has 15 amino acids. In germline, CDR1 is DFQATT, CDR2 SNEGSKA (reference sequence). The CDR3 nucleotides read TGCAGTGCTAGAGATCTAACGGGAGCGGCGGACGAGCAGTTCTTC. The encoded protein is CSARDLTGAADEQFF.